At least ten counts were recorded for the clone carrying this T cell receptor (beta chain). Antigen: not known. TCRdb re-called the reads with MiXCR, one entry per CDR3 protein. The sample records around 280,000 distinct CDR3 sequences, 8% to 10% being singletons. The sample originates from a study of T cell repertoires in cytomegalovirus infection. Study-wide context: Evidence of both CMV infection and a matching HLA type came from public TCR beta signatures.

The CDR3 covers 15 residues. Per germline, CDR1 MGHRA and CDR2 YSYEKL. Between the trimmed V and J ends, which lost 1 base and 2 bases, there was a span of 9 bases. The study's findings and limits: Summed frequency of public TCR beta families distinguished CMV carriers with the relevant HLA. The ex vivo response showed dominance by HLA-C-restricted CMV-specific TCR beta clonotypes.

The chain has TRBV4-1 and TRBJ2-1; D is uncertain. The TCR sequence derives from a human donor in good health (CMV status not recorded). Some clones in this sample may be carry-over from other donors' samples. Source material: PBMCs. The CDR3 nucleotides are TGCGCCAGCAGCCAAGGGTTAGAACCCTACAATGAGCAGTTCTTC. It yields the protein CASSQGLEPYNEQFF.